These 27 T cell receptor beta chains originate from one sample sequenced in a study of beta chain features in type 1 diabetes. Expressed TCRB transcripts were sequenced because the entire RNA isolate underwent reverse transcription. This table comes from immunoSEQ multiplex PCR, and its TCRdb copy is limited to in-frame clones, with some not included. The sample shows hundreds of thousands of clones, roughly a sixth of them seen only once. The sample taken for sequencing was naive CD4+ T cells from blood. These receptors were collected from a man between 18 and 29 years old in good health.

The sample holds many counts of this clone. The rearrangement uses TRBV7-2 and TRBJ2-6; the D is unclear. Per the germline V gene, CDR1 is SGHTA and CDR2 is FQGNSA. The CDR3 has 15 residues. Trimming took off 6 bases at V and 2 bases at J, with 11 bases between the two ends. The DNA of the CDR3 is TGTGCCAGCAGGGAAAGGAGCGCTGGGGCCAACGTCCTGACTTTC. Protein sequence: CASRERSAGANVLTF.

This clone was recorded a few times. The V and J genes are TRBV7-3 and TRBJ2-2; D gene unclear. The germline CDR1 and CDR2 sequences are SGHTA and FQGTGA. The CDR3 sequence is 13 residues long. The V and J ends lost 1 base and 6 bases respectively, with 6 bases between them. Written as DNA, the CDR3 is TGTGCCAGCAGCTTAAGGAGTGCCGGGGAGCTGTTTTTT. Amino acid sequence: CASSLRSAGELFF.

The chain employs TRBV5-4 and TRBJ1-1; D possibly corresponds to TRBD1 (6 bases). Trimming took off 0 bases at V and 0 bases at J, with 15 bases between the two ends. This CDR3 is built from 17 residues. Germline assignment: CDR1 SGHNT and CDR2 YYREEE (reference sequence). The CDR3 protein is CASSLGIYRVMNTEAFF. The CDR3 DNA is TGTGCCAGCAGCTTGGGGATATACAGGGTAATGAACACTGAAGCTTTCTTT.

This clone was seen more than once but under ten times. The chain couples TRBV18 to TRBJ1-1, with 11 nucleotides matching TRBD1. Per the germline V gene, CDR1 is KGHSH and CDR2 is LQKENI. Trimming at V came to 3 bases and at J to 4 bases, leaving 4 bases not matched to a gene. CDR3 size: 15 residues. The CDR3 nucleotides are TGTGCCAGCTCACCTTGGACAGGGGGCACCACTGAAGCTTTCTTT. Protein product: CASSPWTGGTTEAFF.

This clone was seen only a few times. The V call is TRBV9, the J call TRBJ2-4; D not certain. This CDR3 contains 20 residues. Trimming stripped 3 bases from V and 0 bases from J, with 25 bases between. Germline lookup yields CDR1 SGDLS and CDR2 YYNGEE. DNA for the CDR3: TGTGCCAGCAGCGGACCCGAAGGAGTATCCCTACACCTAGCCAAAAACATTCAGTACTTC. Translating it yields CASSGPEGVSLHLAKNIQYF.

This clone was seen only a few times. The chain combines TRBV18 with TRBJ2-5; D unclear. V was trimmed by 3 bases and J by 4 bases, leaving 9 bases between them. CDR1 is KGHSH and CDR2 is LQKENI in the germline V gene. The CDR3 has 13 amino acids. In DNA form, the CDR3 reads TGTGCCAGCTCACCGAACCTGGGAGAGACCCAGTACTTC. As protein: CASSPNLGETQYF.

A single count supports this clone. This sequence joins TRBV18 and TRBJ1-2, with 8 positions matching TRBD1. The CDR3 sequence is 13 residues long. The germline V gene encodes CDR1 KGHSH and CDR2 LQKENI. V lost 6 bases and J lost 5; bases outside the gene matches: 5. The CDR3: CASSQGQAYGYTF. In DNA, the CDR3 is TGTGCCAGCTCCCAGGGACAGGCGTATGGCTACACCTTC.

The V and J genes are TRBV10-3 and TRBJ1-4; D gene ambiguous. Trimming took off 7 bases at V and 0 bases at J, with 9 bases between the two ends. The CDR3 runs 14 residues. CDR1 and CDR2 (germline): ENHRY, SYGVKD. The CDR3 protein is CAINSGSTNEKLFF. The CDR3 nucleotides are TGTGCCATCAATAGTGGATCAACTAATGAAAAACTGTTTTTT.

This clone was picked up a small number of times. The CDR3, as DNA: TGTGCCAGCAGCTTGGAACACCAATTGGGGCACAATGAGCAGTTCTTC. Protein: CASSLEHQLGHNEQFF. The gene calls are TRBV5-6 and TRBJ2-1; D is possibly TRBD1 (5 bases). The CDR3 has 16 amino acids. The germline V gene has CDR1 SGHDT and CDR2 YYEEEE. The V end lost 0 bases, the J end lost 5 bases, and 15 bases lay between the germline ends. The full variable domain, rest sourced from reference TRBV5-6 and TRBJ2-1, is DAGVTQSPTHLIKTRGQQVTLRCSPKSGHDTVSWYQQALGQGPQFIFQYYEEEERQRGNFPDRFSGHQFPNYSSELNVNALLLGDSALYLCASSLEHQLGHNEQFFGPGTRLTVL.

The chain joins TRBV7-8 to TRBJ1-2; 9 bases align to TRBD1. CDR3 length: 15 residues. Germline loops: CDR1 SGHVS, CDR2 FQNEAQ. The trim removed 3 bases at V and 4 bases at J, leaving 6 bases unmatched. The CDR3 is CASSLGTGLPYGYTF. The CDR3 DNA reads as TGTGCCAGCAGCTTGGGGACAGGGCTACCCTATGGCTACACCTTC.

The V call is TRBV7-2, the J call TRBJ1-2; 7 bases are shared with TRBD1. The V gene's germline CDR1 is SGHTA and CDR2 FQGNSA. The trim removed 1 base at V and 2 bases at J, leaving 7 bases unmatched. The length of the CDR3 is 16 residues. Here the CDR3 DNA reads TGTGCCAGCAGCTTAGTAATTTGGGACAGCAACTATGGCTACACCTTC. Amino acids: CASSLVIWDSNYGYTF.

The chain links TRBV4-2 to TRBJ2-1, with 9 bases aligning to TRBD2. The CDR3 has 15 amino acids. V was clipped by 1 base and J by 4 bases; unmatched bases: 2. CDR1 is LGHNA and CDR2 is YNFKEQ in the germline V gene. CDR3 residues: CASSQGTSAYNEQFF. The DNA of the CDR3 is TGTGCCAGCAGCCAAGGGACTAGCGCATACAATGAGCAGTTCTTC.

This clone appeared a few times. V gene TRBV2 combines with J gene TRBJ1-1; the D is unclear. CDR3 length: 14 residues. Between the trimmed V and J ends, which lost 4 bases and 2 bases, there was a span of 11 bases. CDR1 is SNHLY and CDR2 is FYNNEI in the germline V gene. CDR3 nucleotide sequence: TGTGCCAGCAGTGCCGGGATTACAAACACTGAAGCTTTCTTT. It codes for CASSAGITNTEAFF.

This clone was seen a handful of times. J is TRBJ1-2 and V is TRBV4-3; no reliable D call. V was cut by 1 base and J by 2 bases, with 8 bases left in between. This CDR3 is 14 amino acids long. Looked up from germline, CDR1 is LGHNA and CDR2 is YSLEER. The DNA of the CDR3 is TGCGCCAGCAGCCAAGGCGGAGAAAACTATGGCTACACCTTC. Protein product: CASSQGGENYGYTF.

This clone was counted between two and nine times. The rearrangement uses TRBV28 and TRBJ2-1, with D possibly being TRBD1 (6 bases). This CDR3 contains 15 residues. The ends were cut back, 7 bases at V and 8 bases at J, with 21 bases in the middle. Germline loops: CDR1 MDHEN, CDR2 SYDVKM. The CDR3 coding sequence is TGTGCCAGCATTTCTGGACAGCCGGGTAAAGATGAGCAGTTCTTC. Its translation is CASISGQPGKDEQFF.

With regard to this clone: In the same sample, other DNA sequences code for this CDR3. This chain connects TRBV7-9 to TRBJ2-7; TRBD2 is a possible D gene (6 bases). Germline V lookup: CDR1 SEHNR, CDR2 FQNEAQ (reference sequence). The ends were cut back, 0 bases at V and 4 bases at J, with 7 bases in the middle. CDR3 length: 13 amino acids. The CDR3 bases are TGTGCCAGCAGCTTAGCGGGAGGTTACGAGCAGTACTTC. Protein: CASSLAGGYEQYF.

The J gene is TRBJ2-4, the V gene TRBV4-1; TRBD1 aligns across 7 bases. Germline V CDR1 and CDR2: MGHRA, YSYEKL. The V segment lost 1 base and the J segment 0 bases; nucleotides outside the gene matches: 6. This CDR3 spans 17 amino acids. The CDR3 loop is CASSQVQGPGAKNIQYF. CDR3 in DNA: TGCGCCAGCAGCCAAGTACAGGGGCCCGGAGCCAAAAACATTCAGTACTTC.

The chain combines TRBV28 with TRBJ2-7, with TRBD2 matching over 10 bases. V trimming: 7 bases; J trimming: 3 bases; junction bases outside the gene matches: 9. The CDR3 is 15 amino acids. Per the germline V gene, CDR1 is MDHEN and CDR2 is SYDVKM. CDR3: CASTSGSVLNYEQYF. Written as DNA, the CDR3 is TGTGCCAGCACTAGCGGGAGTGTCTTGAACTACGAGCAGTACTTC.

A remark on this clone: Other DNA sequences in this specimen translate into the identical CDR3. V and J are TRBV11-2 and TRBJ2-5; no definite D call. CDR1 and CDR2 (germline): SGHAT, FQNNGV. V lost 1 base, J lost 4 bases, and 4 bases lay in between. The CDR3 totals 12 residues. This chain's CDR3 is CASSLARETQYF. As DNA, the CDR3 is TGTGCCAGCAGCTTAGCACGAGAGACCCAGTACTTC.

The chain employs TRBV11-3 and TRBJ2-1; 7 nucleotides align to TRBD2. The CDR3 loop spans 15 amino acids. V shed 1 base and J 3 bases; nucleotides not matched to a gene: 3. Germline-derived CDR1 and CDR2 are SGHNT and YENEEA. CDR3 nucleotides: TGTGCCAGCAGCTTAGTACGGGAGGACTACAATGAGCAGTTCTTC. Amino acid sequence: CASSLVREDYNEQFF.

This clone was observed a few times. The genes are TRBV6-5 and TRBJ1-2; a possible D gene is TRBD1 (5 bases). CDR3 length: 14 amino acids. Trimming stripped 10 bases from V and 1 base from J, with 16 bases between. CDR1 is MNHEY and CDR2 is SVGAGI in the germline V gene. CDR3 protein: CAIGETGRNYGYTF. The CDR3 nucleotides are TGTGCCATCGGGGAAACGGGACGTAACTATGGCTACACCTTC.

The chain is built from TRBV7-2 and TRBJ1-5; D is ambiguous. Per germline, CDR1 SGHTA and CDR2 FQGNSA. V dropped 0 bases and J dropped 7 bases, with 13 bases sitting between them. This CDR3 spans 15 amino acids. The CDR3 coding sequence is TGTGCCAGCAGCTTAGCAGGGAACAAGGCCCAGCCCCAGCATTTT. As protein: CASSLAGNKAQPQHF. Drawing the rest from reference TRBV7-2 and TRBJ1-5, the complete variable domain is GAGVSQSPSNKVTEKGKDVELRCDPISGHTALYWYRQSLGQGLEFLIYFQGNSAPDKSGLPSDRFSAERTGGSVSTLTIQRTQQEDSAVYLCASSLAGNKAQPQHFGDGTRLSIL.

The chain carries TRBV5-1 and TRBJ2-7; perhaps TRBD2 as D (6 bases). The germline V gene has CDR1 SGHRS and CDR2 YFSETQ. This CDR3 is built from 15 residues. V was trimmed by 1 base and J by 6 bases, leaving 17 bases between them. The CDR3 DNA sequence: TGCGCCAGCAGCTTGTCTGGCGGTACAGCGGGCGAGCAGTACTTC. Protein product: CASSLSGGTAGEQYF. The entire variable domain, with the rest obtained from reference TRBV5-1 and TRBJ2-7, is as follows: KAGVTQTPRYLIKTRGQQVTLSCSPISGHRSVSWYQQTPGQGLQFLFEYFSETQRNKGNFPGRFSGRQFSNSRSEMNVSTLELGDSALYLCASSLSGGTAGEQYFGPGTRLTVT.

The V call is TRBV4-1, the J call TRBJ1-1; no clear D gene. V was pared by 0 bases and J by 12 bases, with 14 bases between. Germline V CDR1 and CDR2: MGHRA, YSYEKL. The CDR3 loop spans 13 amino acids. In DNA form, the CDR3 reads TGCGCCAGCAGCCAAGACCGGGGAAGGAAGACTTTCTTT. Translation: CASSQDRGRKTFF.

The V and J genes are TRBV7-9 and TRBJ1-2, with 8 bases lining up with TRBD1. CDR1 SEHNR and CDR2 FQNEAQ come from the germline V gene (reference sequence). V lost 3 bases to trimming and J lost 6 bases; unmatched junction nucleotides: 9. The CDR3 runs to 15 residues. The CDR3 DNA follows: TGTGCCAGCAGCTTTCTCGGGCAGGGGGCTGATGGCTACACCTTC. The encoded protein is CASSFLGQGADGYTF.

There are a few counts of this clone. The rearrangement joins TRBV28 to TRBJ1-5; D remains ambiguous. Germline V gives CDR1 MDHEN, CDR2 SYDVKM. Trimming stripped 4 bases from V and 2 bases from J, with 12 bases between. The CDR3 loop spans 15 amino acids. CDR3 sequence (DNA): TGTGCCAGCAGTTCGTCATCGCAGGGCAATCAGCCCCAGCATTTT. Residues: CASSSSSQGNQPQHF.

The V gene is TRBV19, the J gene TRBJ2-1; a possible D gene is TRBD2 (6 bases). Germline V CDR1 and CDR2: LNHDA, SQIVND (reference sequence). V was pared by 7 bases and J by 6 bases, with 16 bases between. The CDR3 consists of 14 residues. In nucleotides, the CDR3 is TGTGCCAGTAATCCCGGGGGAGTAGGCAATGAGCAGTTCTTC. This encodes CASNPGGVGNEQFF.